This T cell receptor beta chain was sequenced in a study of cytomegalovirus exposure and HLA in healthy donors. This PCR relied on a set of 60 Vbeta primers and 13 Jbeta primers. Sequencing used immunoSEQ multiplex PCR; TCRdb keeps in-frame clones, though not all of them. The table lists about 150,000 clones, 79% of them singletons, with around 6.3% in the top ten. There are 14 residues in the CDR3. V was trimmed by 3 bases and J by 5 bases, leaving 13 bases between them. Germline loops: CDR1 LGHNT, CDR2 FRNRAP. This rearrangement joins TRBV12-5 to TRBJ1-1, with D uncertain. This clonotype was obtained from a man between 45 and 60 years old in good health and CMV-seropositive. The sequencing sample was made of PBMCs. CDR3 coding DNA: TGTGCTAGTGGTTTTAACCCTACCACTACTGAAGCTTTCTTT. The encoded protein is CASGFNPTTTEAFF.